The clone carrying this T cell receptor (beta chain) was seen ten or more times. This sample is drawn from a study of molecular identifiers for immune sequencing clone quantification. Bulk TCR library preparation followed previously described methods with listed TCR primers. One entry per CDR3 protein results from TCRdb running MiXCR on the PCR reads. This table has about 640,000 distinct CDR3 sequences, 15% to 20% appearing once. Sequencing used naive CD8+ T cells from blood, with Jurkat cell RNA spiked in. As for subset: FACS-sorted CD8+CD4-CCR7+CD45RA+ naive T cells. This clonotype originated in a human donor in good health. Some libraries in this study had Jurkat cell RNA spiked in.

CDR3 in DNA: TGTGCCAGCAGCTTAGAGAACAGCAACTATGGCTACACCTTC. Translation: CASSLENSNYGYTF. This chain connects TRBV7-9 to TRBJ1-2; no reliable D call. Germline loops: CDR1 SEHNR, CDR2 FQNEAQ (reference sequence). This CDR3 comprises 14 residues. V gave up 1 base and J gave up 2 bases, with 8 bases separating them. The full variable domain, in which reference TRBV7-9 and TRBJ1-2 provide the parts outside the CDR3, is DTGVSQNPRHKITKRGQNVTFRCDPISEHNRLYWYRQTLGQGPEFLTYFQNEAQLEKSRLLSDRFSAERPKGSFSTLEIQRTEQGDSAMYLCASSLENSNYGYTFGSGTRLTVV.